This T cell receptor beta chain was identified in a study of Ad26.COV2.S vaccination and SARS-CoV-2 variants. The CDR3 consists of 16 residues. The V and J ends lost 7 bases and 1 base respectively, with 17 bases between them. CDR1 SGHRS and CDR2 YFSETQ come from the germline V gene. The protocol was immunoSEQ multiplex PCR, while the TCRdb copy is restricted to in-frame clones and leaves out a portion. The sample carries fewer than 900,000 clones, 80% to 90% recorded once. Findings of the study overall: Total T cell responses, in the TCR breadth and depth analyses, may have been underestimated. Breadth, reportedly substantial, characterized the spike-specific CD8+ and CD4+ T cell responses after vaccination.

For this clone: The antigen is not known.

The treatment was: 15 to 20 received Ad26.COV2.S at low or high dose, single or two shots; about five received placebo; per-sample allocation not given. Collection of samples fell on day 63 after the first vaccine or placebo injection. This adult donor, from Boston, was 18-55 years old. This TCR came from a person aged 18-60 years who received the Ad26.COV2.S COVID-19 vaccine or a placebo. Source: peripheral blood, taken in a trial of Ad26.COV2.S vaccine versus placebo. The chain couples TRBV5-1 to TRBJ2-2; D tentatively reads TRBD1 or TRBD2 (5 bases each). The CDR3 spells CASGTRTRGNTGELFF. The CDR3 region has the DNA TGCGCCAGCGGGACCAGGACCCGCGGGAACACCGGGGAGCTGTTTTTT.